The 16 T cell receptor beta chains presented below share a single source sample, sequenced in a study of cytomegalovirus exposure and HLA in healthy donors. The PCR had 60 Vbeta and 13 Jbeta primers. Assay used: immunoSEQ multiplex PCR; TCRdb lists only in-frame clones, some missing. Of approximately 110,000 clones listed, roughly 80% are singletons. Sequencing was carried out using PBMCs. Every receptor here comes from a man aged 30-40 years in good health and CMV-seropositive.

The rearrangement uses TRBV10-3 and TRBJ1-6; TRBD1 might be the D (6 bases). Trimming removed 6 bases at V and 3 bases at J, with 9 bases between. CDR1 and CDR2 (germline): ENHRY, SYGVKD. The CDR3 consists of 14 residues. The DNA of the CDR3 is TGTGCCATCAGGCGGACAGTCTATAATTCACCCCTCCACTTT. Its protein is CAIRRTVYNSPLHF.

The chain recombines TRBV5-1 with TRBJ2-1, with TRBD2 identical over 13 bases. The trim removed 0 bases at V and 0 bases at J, leaving 6 bases unmatched. From germline, CDR1 is SGHRS and CDR2 YFSETQ. This CDR3 contains 19 residues. The CDR3 reads CASSLGLAGGLSSYNEQFF. CDR3 in DNA: TGCGCCAGCAGCTTGGGACTAGCGGGGGGCCTTAGCTCCTACAATGAGCAGTTCTTC.

The rearrangement joins TRBV6-5 to TRBJ2-2, with D maybe TRBD1 (6 bases). The CDR3 sequence is 13 residues long. V was shortened by 5 bases and J by 6 bases, with 10 bases between the two germline ends. Per the germline V gene, CDR1 is MNHEY and CDR2 is SVGAGI. CDR3 in amino acids: CASSGRGPGELFF. The CDR3 region has the DNA TGTGCCAGCAGTGGCAGGGGTCCCGGGGAGCTGTTTTTT.

This clone was counted a few times. V gene TRBV7-6 combines with J gene TRBJ2-3, with 9 bases identical to TRBD2. The CDR3 sequence is 18 residues long. After removal of 1 base from V and 0 bases from J, the junction contained 8 bases not matched to a gene. Germline CDR1 SGHVS, CDR2 FNYEAQ. Here the CDR3 reads CASSLELAGTLSTDTQYF. In DNA, the CDR3 is TGTGCCAGCAGCTTAGAGCTAGCGGGGACCCTTAGCACAGATACGCAGTATTTT.

The chain recombines TRBV7-9 with TRBJ1-1, with a weak D call TRBD1 (6 bases). CDR1 is SEHNR, CDR2 FQNEAQ, per germline (reference sequence). V was clipped by 1 base and J by 4 bases, with 13 bases between them. This CDR3 comprises 15 residues. The DNA for the CDR3 is TGTGCCAGCAGCTTAGGGGGGCACCCCGGCACTGAAGCTTTCTTT. Protein sequence: CASSLGGHPGTEAFF.

The rearrangement links TRBV6-1 to TRBJ2-7; D possibly corresponds to TRBD2 (5 bases). The CDR3 has 15 residues. CDR1 and CDR2 from the germline V gene are MNHNS and SASEGT. V dropped 7 bases and J dropped 5 bases, with 21 bases sitting between them. The CDR3 reads CASTSLGKIAHEQYF. The CDR3 coding sequence is TGTGCCAGCACCTCCCTCGGGAAAATTGCCCACGAGCAGTACTTC.

The chain couples TRBV19 to TRBJ2-2; D may be TRBD2 (7 bases). Germline CDR1 LNHDA, CDR2 SQIVND (reference sequence). The CDR3 consists of 16 residues. The V and J ends lost 5 bases and 0 bases respectively, with 13 bases between them. CDR3 amino acids: CASSGGAATNTGELFF. In nucleotides, the CDR3 is TGTGCCAGTAGTGGGGGGGCAGCGACGAACACCGGGGAGCTGTTTTTT.

The count of this clone is one. The chain links TRBV4-2 to TRBJ2-5; D perhaps matches TRBD1 (5 bases). The CDR3 sequence is 15 residues long. The germline V gene encodes CDR1 LGHNA and CDR2 YNFKEQ. Trimming left V 0 bases short and J 5 bases short, with 13 bases between. For the CDR3, the DNA is TGTGCCAGCAGCCAAGATGTGGGTAAGGGGGAGACCCAGTACTTC. Translated, it gives CASSQDVGKGETQYF.

This chain links TRBV5-4 with TRBJ1-2; no clear D gene. Germline CDR1 is SGHNT and CDR2 is YYREEE (reference sequence). This CDR3 is 12 amino acids long. Deletions cut 9 bases from V and 0 bases from J, with 9 bases between. In DNA form, the CDR3 reads TGTGCCACCTCTCTCCCTAACTATGGCTACACCTTC. Translated, it gives CATSLPNYGYTF.

The genes are TRBV19 and TRBJ2-5, with D tentatively TRBD2 (6 bases). The CDR3 totals 16 residues. CDR1 and CDR2 from the germline V gene are LNHDA and SQIVND (reference sequence). V gave up 5 bases and J gave up 0 bases, with 16 bases separating them. The CDR3 reads CASSPTPGLHQETQYF. The DNA of the CDR3 is TGTGCCAGTAGTCCTACCCCGGGACTCCACCAAGAGACCCAGTACTTC. The whole variable domain, filled in from reference TRBV19 and TRBJ2-5, reads DGGITQSPKYLFRKEGQNVTLSCEQNLNHDAMYWYRQDPGQGLRLIYYSQIVNDFQKGDIAEGYSVSREKKESFPLTVTSAQKNPTAFYLCASSPTPGLHQETQYFGPGTRLLVL.

The rearrangement uses TRBV7-9 and TRBJ2-1, with D possibly matching TRBD2 (5 bases). CDR1 and CDR2 (germline): SEHNR, FQNEAQ (reference sequence). This CDR3 is built from 15 residues. The ends were cut back, 5 bases at V and 0 bases at J, with 11 bases in the middle. The CDR3 spells CASSPRRSSYNEQFF. For the CDR3, the DNA is TGTGCCAGCAGCCCCCGGAGGAGCTCCTACAATGAGCAGTTCTTC.

This chain connects TRBV10-1 to TRBJ2-7; 8 nucleotides align to TRBD1. Germline trimming cut 6 bases from V and 7 bases from J; bases unmatched to any gene: 14. The CDR3 contains 15 residues. CDR1 WNHNN and CDR2 SYGVQD come from the germline V gene (reference sequence). The CDR3 protein is CASSSDGQGAVEQYF. The CDR3 nucleotides read TGCGCCAGCAGCTCGGATGGGCAGGGGGCAGTTGAGCAGTACTTC.

Only a few counts were recorded for this clone. The chain joins TRBV5-1 to TRBJ2-3; TRBD2 might be the D (6 bases). CDR3 length equals 14 residues. Trimming took off 4 bases at V and 1 base at J, with 10 bases between the two ends. Germline-derived CDR1 and CDR2 are SGHRS and YFSETQ. Here the CDR3 reads CASSPERGTDTQYF. CDR3 nucleotide sequence: TGCGCCAGCAGCCCGGAGCGGGGCACAGATACGCAGTATTTT.

This clone occurred a few times. The rearrangement links TRBV7-2 to TRBJ1-4; 7 bases match TRBD1. Germline V lookup: CDR1 SGHTA, CDR2 FQGNSA. J was trimmed by 7 bases and V by 5 bases; bases with no gene match: 13. The CDR3 length is 16 residues. The CDR3: CASSADGQVRGEKLFF. The DNA of the CDR3 is TGTGCCAGCAGCGCCGATGGACAGGTTCGGGGTGAAAAACTGTTTTTT.

The rearrangement joins TRBV5-5 to TRBJ1-2; D is perhaps TRBD1 (6 bases). Germline V lookup: CDR1 SGHKS, CDR2 YYEKEE (reference sequence). V was clipped by 2 bases and J by 8 bases, with 10 bases between them. This CDR3 is built from 12 residues. CDR3 in DNA: TGTGCCAGCAGCTTCAGGGGTGGGGGCTACACCTTC. Its translation: CASSFRGGGYTF.

Only a few counts were recorded for this clone. V is TRBV30 and J is TRBJ2-3; TRBD2 agrees at 15 bases. The CDR3 contains 15 residues. Germline V lookup: CDR1 GTSNPN, CDR2 SVGIG (reference sequence). The ends lost 2 bases at V and 5 bases at J; junction bases unmatched: 2. CDR3 nucleotide sequence: TGTGCCTGGAGTTCGGGACTAGCGGGGGGAGATACGCAGTATTTT. Amino acid sequence: CAWSSGLAGGDTQYF.